This T cell receptor beta chain was recovered during a study of Ad26.COV2.S vaccination and SARS-CoV-2 variants. In the study overall: Administration of Ad26.COV2.S was intramuscular, either once or twice 56 days apart.

General study results and limits: Recipients given vaccine exceeded placebo recipients in spike-specific TCR breadth.

Specified treatment: some 19 received Ad26.COV2.S at low or high dose, single or two shots; several received placebo; per-sample allocation not given. The investigators took samples on day 63 after the first vaccine or placebo injection. V was trimmed by 3 bases and J by 2 bases, leaving 8 bases between them. The CDR3 loop spans 14 amino acids. The germline CDR1 and CDR2 sequences are KGHSH and LQKENI. A remark on this clone: Its antigen is unknown.

Generated by immunoSEQ multiplex PCR, the TCRdb table keeps only in-frame clones and is missing some. Of some 350,000 clones listed, roughly 81% were seen once; the top ten hold roughly 3.3%. The clonotype was recovered from a person between 18 and 65 years old who received the Ad26.COV2.S COVID-19 vaccine or a placebo. The chain uses TRBV18 and TRBJ1-5; maybe TRBD1 (5 bases). Sequences were derived from peripheral blood, sampled in a trial of Ad26.COV2.S vaccine versus placebo. In nucleotides, the CDR3 is TGTGCCAGCTCACCTTCGACAGGCAATCAGCCCCAGCATTTT. This sequence encodes CASSPSTGNQPQHF.